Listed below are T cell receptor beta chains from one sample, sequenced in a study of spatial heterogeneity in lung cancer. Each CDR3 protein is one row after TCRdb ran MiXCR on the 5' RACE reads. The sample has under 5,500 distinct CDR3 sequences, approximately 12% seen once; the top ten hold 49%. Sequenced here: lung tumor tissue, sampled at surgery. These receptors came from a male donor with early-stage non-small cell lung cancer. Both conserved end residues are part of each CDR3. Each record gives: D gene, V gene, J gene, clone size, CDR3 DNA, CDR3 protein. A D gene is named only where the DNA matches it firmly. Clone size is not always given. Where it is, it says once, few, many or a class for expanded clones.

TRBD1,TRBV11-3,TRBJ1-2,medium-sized,TGTGCCAGCAGCCCCAGGGGGCGCTGGGAAGGCTACACCTTC,CASSPRGRWEGYTF
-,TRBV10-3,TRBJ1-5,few,TGTGCCATCAGTGGAGGGTTTGGAGGCAATCAGCCCCAGCATTTT,CAISGGFGGNQPQHF
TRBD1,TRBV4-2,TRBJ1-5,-,TGTGCCAGCAGCCAAGGTCAGGGGGCAAGCAATCAGCCCCAGCATTTT,CASSQGQGASNQPQHF
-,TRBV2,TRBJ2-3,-,TGTGCCAGCAGTGAACTGAGGGGGGCGAGCACAGATACGCAGTATTTT,CASSELRGASTDTQYF
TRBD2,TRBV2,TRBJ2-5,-,TGTGCCAGCAGGAGGACTAGCGGGGGGGCCCCCCAAGAGACCCAGTACTTC,CASRRTSGGAPQETQYF
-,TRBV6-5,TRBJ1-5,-,TGTGCCAGCAGTTTCGGACAGTTCAATCAGCCCCAGCATTTT,CASSFGQFNQPQHF
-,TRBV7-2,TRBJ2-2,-,TGTGCCAGGCGGAGTAGCTTGACCGGGGAGCTGTTTTTT,CARRSSLTGELFF
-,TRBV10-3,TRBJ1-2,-,TGTGCCATCAGTCAGACAGGCCGGGGCTACACCTTC,CAISQTGRGYTF
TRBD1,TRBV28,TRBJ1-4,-,TGTGCCAGCAGTCCCGCGACAGGGTCTGGCGAAAAACTGTTTTTT,CASSPATGSGEKLFF
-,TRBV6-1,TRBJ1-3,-,TGTGCCAGCAGTGTGATACTTTGGGACACCATATATTTT,CASSVILWDTIYF
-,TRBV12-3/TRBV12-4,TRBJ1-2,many,TGTGCCAGCAGTACACCAACACAAGGACGGGGTGGCTACACCTTC,CASSTPTQGRGGYTF
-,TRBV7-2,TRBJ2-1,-,TGTGCCAGCAGCGGAAAGCGCACCAACAATGAGCAGTTCTTC,CASSGKRTNNEQFF
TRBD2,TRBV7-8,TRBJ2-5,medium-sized,TGTGCCACCAAGACCCAGCGGGAGTCTAAGACCCAGTACTTC,CATKTQRESKTQYF
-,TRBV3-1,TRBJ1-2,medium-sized,TGTGCCAGCAGCCAAGATTTAGGAGTTCTTGGCTACACCTTC,CASSQDLGVLGYTF
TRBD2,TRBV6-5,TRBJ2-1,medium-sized,TGTGCCAGCAGGCCCACTAGCGGTACATACAATGAGCAGTTCTTC,CASRPTSGTYNEQFF
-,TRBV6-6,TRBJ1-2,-,TGTGCCAGCAGTTACTCGATACAGCGATTCTATGGCTACACCTTC,CASSYSIQRFYGYTF
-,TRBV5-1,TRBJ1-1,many,TGCGCCAGCCGCGCAGGGCGGGACTCTGAAGCTTTCTTT,CASRAGRDSEAFF
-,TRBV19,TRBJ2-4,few,TGTGCCAGTAGTATGACCGGGACGGGGTCCAAAAACATTCAGTACTTC,CASSMTGTGSKNIQYF
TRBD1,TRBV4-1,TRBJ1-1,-,TGCGCCAGCAGCCAAAAGGGACAGGGGTTCCTGGACACTGAAGCTTTCTTT,CASSQKGQGFLDTEAFF
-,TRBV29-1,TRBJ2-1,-,TGCAGCGTTGAAGGGACTAGGGGGGCCAATGAGCAGTTCTTC,CSVEGTRGANEQFF